This record covers a single T cell receptor beta chain. No antigen is known for it. The data were obtained in a study of T cell repertoires in cytomegalovirus infection. For the study at large: HLA-B-restricted CMV epitopes that are well studied were used alongside recently identified HLA-C-restricted ones.

The CDR3 loop spans 15 amino acids. Trimming left V 5 bases short and J 1 base short, with 14 bases between. Germline V lookup: CDR1 SEHNR, CDR2 FQNEAQ (reference sequence). TCRdb re-called the reads with MiXCR, one entry per CDR3 protein. The table has 900,000 to 950,000 distinct CDR3 sequences, more than 25% seen once. The gene calls are TRBV7-9 and TRBJ1-1; D may be TRBD1 (5 bases). This clonotype originated in a human donor in good health (CMV status not recorded). Some clones in this sample may be carry-over from other donors' samples. The source was cultured CD8+ T cells from PBMCs, collected from culture after CMV antigen stimulation. CDR3 bases: TGTGCCAGCAGCACCAGGGACCGCCAGAACACTGAAGCTTTCTTT. As protein: CASSTRDRQNTEAFF.